A selection of T cell receptor beta chains follows, all from one sample in a study of T cells in Graves' hyperthyroidism and ophthalmopathy. TCRdb re-derived calls from the multiplex PCR reads in MiXCR, one entry per CDR3 protein. The sample carries 310,000 or so distinct CDR3 sequences, approximately 15% recorded once. Sample: blood. These receptors originate from a woman aged 55-70 years with Graves' ophthalmopathy. Both conserved end residues are part of each CDR3. The order of the fields is CDR3 length, clone size, J gene, V gene, CDR3 protein. A row's size may be missing; if present it is once, few, many or a size class.

length: 13
size: once
J: TRBJ2-1
V: TRBV20-1
CDR3: CSASRDSTHEQFF

length: 15
size: .
J: TRBJ2-7
V: TRBV28
CDR3: CASSPDREWRYEQYF

length: 15
size: .
J: TRBJ2-1
V: TRBV7-9
CDR3: CASSPRDRAYNEQFF

length: 14
size: once
J: TRBJ2-2
V: TRBV6-1
CDR3: CASRAGLSTGELFF

length: 13
size: .
J: TRBJ2-3
V: TRBV7-9
CDR3: CASSLGTSGRQYF

length: 17
size: few
J: TRBJ2-6
V: TRBV5-1
CDR3: CASSLFGTTSGANVLTF

length: 14
size: .
J: TRBJ2-4
V: TRBV19
CDR3: CASSPSGDKNIQYF

length: 15
size: many
J: TRBJ1-4
V: TRBV20-1
CDR3: CSARDLGERDEKLFF

length: 15
size: .
J: TRBJ2-5
V: TRBV6-5
CDR3: CASSYERTAQETQYF

length: 14
size: .
J: TRBJ2-7
V: TRBV9
CDR3: CASSVRTGDHEQYF

length: 14
size: many
J: TRBJ2-7
V: TRBV28
CDR3: CASRPGPGDYEQYF

length: 16
size: many
J: TRBJ1-5
V: TRBV6-1
CDR3: CASSVNSRRSNQPQHF

length: 12
size: .
J: TRBJ2-1
V: TRBV6-1
CDR3: CASSELRDEQFF

length: 14
size: many
J: TRBJ1-5
V: TRBV18
CDR3: CASSSVGGNQPQHF

length: 21
size: .
J: TRBJ2-6
V: TRBV3-1
CDR3: CASSQGSGRQGLSYGANVLTF

length: 12
size: many
J: TRBJ1-2
V: TRBV20-1
CDR3: CSARDDVYGYTF

length: 14
size: many
J: TRBJ1-4
V: TRBV11-2
CDR3: CASSLLRLGEKLFF

length: 17
size: many
J: TRBJ2-2
V: TRBV7-2
CDR3: CASSLNSRGVGAGELFF

length: 16
size: .
J: TRBJ2-2
V: TRBV5-1
CDR3: CASSLATGNTVGELFF

length: 17
size: few
J: TRBJ1-5
V: TRBV19
CDR3: CASRGNRGGGLSQPQHF

length: 17
size: .
J: TRBJ1-6
V: TRBV9
CDR3: CASSVGSGEGGNSPLHF

length: 17
size: many
J: TRBJ2-5
V: TRBV5-1
CDR3: CASSLGGRSRPQETQYF

length: 14
size: .
J: TRBJ1-2
V: TRBV28
CDR3: CASSYDRGYYGYTF

length: 16
size: many
J: TRBJ2-2
V: TRBV6-2/TRBV6-3
CDR3: CASSYTIAGFSGELFF

length: 16
size: many
J: TRBJ1-2
V: TRBV7-8
CDR3: CASSLAGQSTPMGYTF

length: 13
size: many
J: TRBJ2-3
V: TRBV7-2
CDR3: CASSLTSKDTQYF

length: 15
size: few
J: TRBJ2-7
V: TRBV7-2
CDR3: CASSAFSGGSYGQYF

length: 13
size: many
J: TRBJ2-5
V: TRBV12-3/TRBV12-4
CDR3: CASSFRGEETQYF

length: 10
size: .
J: TRBJ2-5
V: TRBV20-1
CDR3: CSAELETQYF